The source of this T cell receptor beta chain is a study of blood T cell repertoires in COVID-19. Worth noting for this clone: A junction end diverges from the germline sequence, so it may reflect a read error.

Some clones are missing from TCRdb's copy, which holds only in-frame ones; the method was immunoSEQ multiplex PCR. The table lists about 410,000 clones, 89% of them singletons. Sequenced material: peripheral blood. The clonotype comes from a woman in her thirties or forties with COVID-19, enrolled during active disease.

CDR3 sequence (DNA): TGTGCTAGCAGCACCGGCGGGGATCTCCGCTACAATGAGCAGTTCTTC. Its protein product is CASSTGGDLRYNEQFF. The chain joins TRBV7-7 to TRBJ2-1; D perhaps matches TRBD2 (6 bases). This CDR3 has 16 amino acids. Germline values: CDR1 SSHAT, CDR2 FNYEAQ (reference sequence). The full variable domain, its missing parts supplied by reference TRBV7-7 and TRBJ2-1, is GAGVSQSPRYKVTKRGQDVTLRCDPISSHATLYWYQQALGQGPEFLTYFNYEAQPDKSGLPSDRFSAERPEGSISTLTIQRTEQRDSAMYRCASSTGGDLRYNEQFFGPGTRLTVL.